This TCR beta chain was sequenced for a study of T cell repertoires in cytomegalovirus infection. At the level of the study: Recently described HLA-C-restricted plus well-studied HLA-B-restricted CMV epitopes were used.

As concerns this clonotype: Its antigen is undetermined.

A single record per CDR3 protein comes from TCRdb applying MiXCR to the reads. The sample lists roughly 500,000 distinct CDR3 sequences, about 33% occurring once. Study observations and caveats: CMV-specific TCR beta clonotypes restricted by HLA-C dominated the ex vivo response.

The CDR3 loop spans 17 amino acids. V was cut by 5 bases and J by 2 bases, with 21 bases left in between. CDR1 is MNHNS and CDR2 is SASEGT in the germline V gene. This TCR derives from a human donor in good health (CMV status not recorded). Some clones in this sample may be carry-over from other donors' samples. This sequence joins TRBV6-1 and TRBJ2-5, with D possibly called TRBD1 or TRBD2 (7 bases each). The material sequenced was cultured PBMCs, taken from culture after CMV antigen stimulation. CDR3 residues: CASSRGEGAFAQETQYF. The CDR3 coding sequence is TGTGCCAGCAGTAGGGGGGAGGGGGCTTTCGCACAAGAGACCCAGTACTTC.